What follows describes a single T cell receptor beta chain. Antigen specificity is unknown. The authors sorted CD4+ naive, central memory, regulatory and stem cell-like memory cells via CD45RO/CCR7/CD25/CD127/CD95/CD27. This sample is part of a study of beta chain features in type 1 diabetes. Whole-study findings and limits: Researchers report that Type 1 diabetes patients had moderately but significantly shorter TCRB CDR3s across all four CD4+ subsets.

Sequenced material consisted of expressed TCRB transcripts (all of the isolated RNA was reverse transcribed). Repertoires were generated with immunoSEQ multiplex PCR, while TCRdb's copy carries only in-frame clones and drops some. In the table there are about 340,000 clones, roughly 13% of which are singletons. The receptor's source is a woman aged 18-30 years with type 1 diabetes. The sample comprised naive CD4+ T cells from blood.

For the CDR3, the DNA is TGTGCCAGCTCACCCCCCCCGGGACAGGGTGTTGAAAAACTGTTTTTT. This gives the protein CASSPPPGQGVEKLFF. The V gene is TRBV18, the J gene TRBJ1-4; 9 positions agree with TRBD1. This CDR3 comprises 16 residues. V was clipped by 3 bases and J by 7 bases; unmatched bases: 9. Germline V gene sequence: CDR1 KGHSH, CDR2 LQKENI.